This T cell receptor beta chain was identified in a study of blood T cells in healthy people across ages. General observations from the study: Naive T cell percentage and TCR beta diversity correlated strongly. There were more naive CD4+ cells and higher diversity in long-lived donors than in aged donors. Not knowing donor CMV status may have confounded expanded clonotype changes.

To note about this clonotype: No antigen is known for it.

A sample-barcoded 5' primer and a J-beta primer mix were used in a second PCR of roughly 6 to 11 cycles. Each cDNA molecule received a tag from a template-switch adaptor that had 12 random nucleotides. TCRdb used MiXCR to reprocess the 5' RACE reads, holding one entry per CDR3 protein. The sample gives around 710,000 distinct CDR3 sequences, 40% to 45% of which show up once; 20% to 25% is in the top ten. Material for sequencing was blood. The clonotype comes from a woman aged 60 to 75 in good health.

CDR3 residues: CASIDQGEQYF. In nucleotides, the CDR3 is TGTGCCAGCATCGATCAGGGGGAGCAGTACTTC. This rearrangement joins TRBV28 to TRBJ2-4; 7 bases are shared with TRBD1. The CDR3 loop spans 11 amino acids. The ends lost 7 bases at V and 13 bases at J; junction bases unmatched: 7. CDR1 is MDHEN, CDR2 SYDVKM, per germline.